The clone carrying this T cell receptor (beta chain) has a single count. Its antigen is still unknown. It was with 60 Vbeta and 13 Jbeta primers that the PCR ran. The assay was immunoSEQ multiplex PCR, and TCRdb's table has in-frame clones only and misses some. This table has 150,000 to 200,000 clones, roughly 83% appearing once. Germline V gives CDR1 MNHNY, CDR2 SVGAGI (reference sequence). Trimming stripped 6 bases from V and 0 bases from J, with 12 bases between. The CDR3 spans 15 residues. The data are from a study of cytomegalovirus exposure and HLA in healthy donors. Study results and limitations: Available immune exposure information was restricted to CMV serostatus only.

The genes are TRBV6-6 and TRBJ1-5; the D gene is possibly TRBD1 (6 bases). This TCR was sampled from a woman aged 50 to 65 in good health and CMV-seronegative. The sample taken for sequencing was PBMCs. DNA for the CDR3: TGTGCCAGCAGATCCGGGACACATAGCAATCAGCCCCAGCATTTT. This gives the protein CASRSGTHSNQPQHF.